The clone carrying this T cell receptor beta chain was seen repeatedly, ten times or more. These data belong to a study of neurological immune-mediated disorders. Looking at the study overall: The roughly 34 patients with multiple sclerosis comprised about 31 relapsing-remitting cases and 3 secondary progressive cases.

By 5'RACE with 10-nucleotide random UMIs, the cDNA was made. TCRdb used MiXCR to reprocess the 5' RACE reads, holding one entry per CDR3 protein. The sample lists under 75,000 distinct CDR3 sequences, roughly 3.5% occurring once. Trimming removed 0 bases at V and 2 bases at J, with 18 bases between. CDR1 is LGHNA, CDR2 YSLEER, per germline. This CDR3 is 18 amino acids long. The unsorted libraries were produced from 2 million PBMCs held at -80 C. The sequencing input was PBMCs. This sequence joins TRBV4-3 and TRBJ2-3; D is undetermined. The TCR sequence derives from a woman between 55 and 75 years old with multiple sclerosis. The CDR3 nucleotides are TGCGCCAGCAGCCAAGATCCGTTGGTAGCCGACACCACAGATACGCAGTATTTT. Amino acids: CASSQDPLVADTTDTQYF.